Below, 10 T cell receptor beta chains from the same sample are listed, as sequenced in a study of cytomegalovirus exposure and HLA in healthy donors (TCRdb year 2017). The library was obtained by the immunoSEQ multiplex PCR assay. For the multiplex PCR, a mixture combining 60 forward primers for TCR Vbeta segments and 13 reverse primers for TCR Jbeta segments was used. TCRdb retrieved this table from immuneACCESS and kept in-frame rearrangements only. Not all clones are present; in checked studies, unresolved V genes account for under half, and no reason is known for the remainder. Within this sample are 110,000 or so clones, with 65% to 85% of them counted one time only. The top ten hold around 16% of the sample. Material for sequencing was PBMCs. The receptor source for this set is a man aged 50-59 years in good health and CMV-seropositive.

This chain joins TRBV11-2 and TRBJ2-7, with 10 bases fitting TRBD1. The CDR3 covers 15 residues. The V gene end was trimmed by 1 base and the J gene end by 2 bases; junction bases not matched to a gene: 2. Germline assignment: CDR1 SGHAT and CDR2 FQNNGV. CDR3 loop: CASSLGGTGAYEQYF. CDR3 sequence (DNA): TGTGCCAGCAGCTTAGGAGGGACAGGGGCCTACGAGCAGTACTTC.

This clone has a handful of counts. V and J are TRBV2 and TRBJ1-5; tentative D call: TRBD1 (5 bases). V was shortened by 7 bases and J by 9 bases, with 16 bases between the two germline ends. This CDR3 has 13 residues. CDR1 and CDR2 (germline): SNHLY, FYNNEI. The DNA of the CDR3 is TGTGCCAGCACCGCGACAGCTCCCCGGCCCCAGCATTTT. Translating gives CASTATAPRPQHF.

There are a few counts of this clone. The CDR3 loop reads CASSLLERDTGELFF. Here the CDR3 DNA reads TGTGCCAGCAGTTTATTAGAGCGGGACACCGGGGAGCTGTTTTTT. The genes are TRBV28 and TRBJ2-2; TRBD2 is a possible D gene (6 bases). The V end was cut by 1 base, the J end by 3 bases, with 9 bases between. The CDR3 length is 15 residues. Germline-derived CDR1 and CDR2 are MDHEN and SYDVKM.

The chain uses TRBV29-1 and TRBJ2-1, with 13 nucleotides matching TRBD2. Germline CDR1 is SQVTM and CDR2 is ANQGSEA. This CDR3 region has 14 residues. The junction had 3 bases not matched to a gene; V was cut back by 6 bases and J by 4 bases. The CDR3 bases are TGCAGCGTCGGGACTAGCGGGACTTACAATGAGCAGTTCTTC. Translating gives CSVGTSGTYNEQFF.

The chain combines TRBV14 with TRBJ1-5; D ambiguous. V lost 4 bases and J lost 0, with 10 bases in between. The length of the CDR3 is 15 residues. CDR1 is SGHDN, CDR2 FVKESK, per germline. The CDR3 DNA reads TGTGCCAGCAGCCGGGAGACTTATAGCAATCAGCCCCAGCATTTT. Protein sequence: CASSRETYSNQPQHF.

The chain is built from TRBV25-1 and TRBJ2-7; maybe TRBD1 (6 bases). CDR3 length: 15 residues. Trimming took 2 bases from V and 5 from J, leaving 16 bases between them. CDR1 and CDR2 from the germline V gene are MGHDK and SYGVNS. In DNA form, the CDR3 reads TGTGCCAGCAGTGAACCTGGGGACAAGGACCACGAGCAGTACTTC. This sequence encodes CASSEPGDKDHEQYF.

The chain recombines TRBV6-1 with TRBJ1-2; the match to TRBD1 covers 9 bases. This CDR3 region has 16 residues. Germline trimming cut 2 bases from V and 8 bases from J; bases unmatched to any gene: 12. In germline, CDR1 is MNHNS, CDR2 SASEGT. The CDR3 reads CASSEIGQGKYRGYTF. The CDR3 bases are TGTGCCAGCAGTGAAATCGGACAGGGGAAGTATCGGGGCTACACCTTC.

The CDR3 sequence is CASSYSGQGRTEAFF. The CDR3 nucleotides read TGTGCCAGCAGTTACTCGGGACAGGGACGAACTGAAGCTTTCTTT. The rearrangement links TRBV6-5 to TRBJ1-1; TRBD1 matches 9 bases. CDR1 is MNHEY and CDR2 is SVGAGI in the germline V gene. This CDR3 spans 15 amino acids. Unmatched junction bases numbered 4, after V lost 0 bases and J lost 5 bases.

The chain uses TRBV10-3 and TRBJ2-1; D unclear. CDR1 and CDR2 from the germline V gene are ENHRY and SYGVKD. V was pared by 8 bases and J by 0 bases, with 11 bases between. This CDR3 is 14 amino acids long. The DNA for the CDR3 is TGTGCCATCCTCAACGAGGCCTCCTACAATGAGCAGTTCTTC. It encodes CAILNEASYNEQFF.

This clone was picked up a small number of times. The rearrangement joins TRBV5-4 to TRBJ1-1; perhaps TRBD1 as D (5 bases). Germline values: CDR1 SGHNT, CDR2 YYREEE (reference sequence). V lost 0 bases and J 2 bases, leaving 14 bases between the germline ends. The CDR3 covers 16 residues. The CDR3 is CASSLGGRAGNTEAFF. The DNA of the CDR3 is TGTGCCAGCAGCTTGGGGGGGAGGGCAGGAAACACTGAAGCTTTCTTT.